A single sample gave rise to the 18 T cell receptor beta chains below, sequenced in a study of regulatory T cells in long-lasting Graves disease (dated by TCRdb to about 2021). The sample's time point label is to be understood as: newly diagnosed GD, antithyroid drugs for less than 3 months. RNA was extracted from PBMCs in TRIzol for both TCR sequencing and RNA sequencing. The library relied on multiplex PCR. Sequencing instrument: Illumina HiSeq 4000. To build TCR beta libraries, CDR3 regions were amplified by Arm-PCR using iRepertoire HTBI primers. The public reads were reprocessed in TCRdb via fastp at Q25 and MiXCR, keeping in-frame beta chains. Every entry covers one CDR3 protein and lists the most common genes and DNA from its rows. In this sample the table shows about 540,000 distinct CDR3 sequences, roughly 13% of which occur a single time. The top ten clones comprise roughly 9.7% of the sample.

This sample was shared with a second study, whose subject was T cells in Graves' hyperthyroidism and ophthalmopathy.

The source material was peripheral blood mononuclear cells (PBMCs), sampled at new diagnosis, from a patient treated with antithyroid drugs. These receptors originate from a man aged 25-45 years with Graves disease. Donor details come from another sample of the same person, matched by shared clones.

The rearrangement joins TRBV18 to TRBJ2-1, with TRBD2 matching over 7 bases. The CDR3 consists of 15 residues. Germline CDR1 reads KGHSH; CDR2 reads LQKENI. V lost 3 bases and J lost 5; bases outside the gene matches: 7. In DNA form, the CDR3 reads TGTGCCAGCTCACCGGGGGGGGGACCAAACAATGAGCAGTTCTTC. This translates into CASSPGGGPNNEQFF. The variable domain in full, with the rest retrieved from reference TRBV18 and TRBJ2-1, is NAGVMQNPRHLVRRRGQEARLRCSPMKGHSHVYWYRQLPEEGLKFMVYLQKENIIDESGMPKERFSAEFPKEGPSILRIQQVVRGDSAAYFCASSPGGGPNNEQFFGPGTRLTVL.

This clonotype was counted many times. The rearrangement links TRBV11-2 to TRBJ1-3; D uncertain. The V gene lost 6 bases and the J gene lost 0 bases, with 12 bases spanning the gap. The CDR3 is 15 residues long. Germline CDR1 is SGHAT and CDR2 is FQNNGV. The DNA for the CDR3 is TGTGCCAGCAGTCCTAGGGATAGCTCTGGAAACACCATATATTTT. Its protein is CASSPRDSSGNTIYF.

This clonotype was seen repeatedly, ten times or more. The rearrangement links TRBV24-1 to TRBJ1-5; TRBD1 matches at 7 bases. J gave up 2 bases and V 4 bases, and 4 bases lay outside the gene matches. Per germline, CDR1 KGHDR and CDR2 SFDVKD. The CDR3 spans 15 residues. DNA of the CDR3: TGTGCCACCAGTGACAGCGACAGGGGCAATCAGCCCCAGCATTTT. Its protein product is CATSDSDRGNQPQHF.

In this sample, this clonotype turned up many times. At one of its ends the junction is not consistent with the germline gene, which may arise from a read error. V is TRBV5-1 and J is TRBJ1-2, with 10 bases aligning to TRBD1. This CDR3 has 14 amino acids. Germline values: CDR1 SGHRS, CDR2 YFSETQ. The CDR3 reads CASSLGQGIYGYTF. The CDR3 DNA is TGTGCCAGCAGCTTGGGACAGGGGATCTATGGCTACACCTTC. Together with reference TRBV5-1 and TRBJ1-2, the CDR3 gives the full variable domain: KAGVTQTPRYLIKTRGQQVTLSCSPISGHRSVSWYQQTPGQGLQFLFEYFSETQRNKGNFPGRFSGRQFSNSRSEMNVSTLELGDSALYLCASSLGQGIYGYTFGSGTRLTVV.

Many counts were recorded for this clonotype. This rearrangement joins TRBV10-3 to TRBJ2-7, with D perhaps TRBD1 (6 bases). The ends were cut back, 0 bases at V and 3 bases at J, with 12 bases in the middle. This CDR3 spans 15 amino acids. CDR1 and CDR2 from the germline V gene are ENHRY and SYGVKD. The CDR3 DNA reads as TGTGCCATCAGTGAGTCTCGGGCAGGGGACTACGAGCAGTACTTC. This gives the protein CAISESRAGDYEQYF.

In regard to this clonotype: At one end the junction does not follow the germline gene, possibly because of a read error. The chain couples TRBV10-2 to TRBJ2-5, with D maybe TRBD2 (6 bases). This CDR3 has 14 residues. Germline V gene lookup returns CDR1 WSHSY and CDR2 SAAADI. The CDR3 is CVSGPWGERKTQYF. The CDR3 coding sequence is TGCGTCAGCGGCCCTTGGGGGGAGCGGAAGACCCAGTACTTC.

A remark on this clonotype: This may come from a read error, since a much larger clone is one base off. The chain carries TRBV30 and TRBJ2-7; unclear D gene. The CDR3 length is 13 residues. CDR1 is GTSNPN and CDR2 is SVGIG in the germline V gene (reference sequence). The germline V and J ends were trimmed by 2 bases and 2 bases, with 10 bases remaining between them. As DNA, the CDR3 is TGTGCCTGGAGTATAAGGGTCCCCTACGAGCAGTACTTC. Amino acids: CAWSIRVPYEQYF. Combining the CDR3 with reference TRBV30 and TRBJ2-7 gives the whole variable domain SQTIHQWPATLVQPVGSPLSLECTVEGTSNPNLYWYRQAAGRGLQLLFYSVGIGQISSEVPQNLSASRPQDRQFILSSKKLLLSDSGFYLCAWSIRVPYEQYFGPGTRLTVT.

This clonotype was counted at least ten times. The chain recombines TRBV6-9 with TRBJ2-2; 9 bases map to TRBD2. This CDR3 region has 16 residues. V dropped 3 bases and J dropped 6; count of bases not matched to a gene: 8. CDR1 MNHGY and CDR2 SVAAGI come from the germline V gene. This CDR3 reads CASSYRPGLASGELFF. DNA for the CDR3: TGTGCCAGCAGTTACCGGCCGGGACTAGCTTCCGGGGAGCTGTTTTTT.

This chain joins TRBV5-6 and TRBJ2-1, with TRBD2 identical over 7 bases. The CDR3 spans 13 residues. Germline assignment: CDR1 SGHDT and CDR2 YYEEEE. V lost 4 bases and J lost 7; bases outside the gene matches: 5. In DNA form, the CDR3 reads TGTGCCAGCAGCCTAGGACTAGAAAATGAGCAGTTCTTC. This encodes CASSLGLENEQFF.

This clonotype was detected only a few times. The CDR3: CSVVDRSQGYTF. DNA of the CDR3: TGCAGCGTTGTTGACAGGAGCCAGGGCTACACCTTC. V is TRBV29-1 and J is TRBJ1-2, with D maybe TRBD1 (6 bases). Germline V lookup: CDR1 SQVTM, CDR2 ANQGSEA. CDR3 length: 12 amino acids. V was shortened by 4 bases and J by 8 bases, with 14 bases between the two germline ends. Based on the CDR3 plus reference TRBV29-1 and TRBJ1-2, the full variable domain is SAVISQKPSRDICQRGTSLTIQCQVDSQVTMMFWYRQQPGQSLTLIATANQGSEATYESGFVIDKFPISRPNLTFSTLTVSNMSPEDSSIYLCSVVDRSQGYTFGSGTRLTVV.

This clonotype came up many times. This rearrangement joins TRBV20-1 to TRBJ2-7; no reliable D call. Germline V CDR1 and CDR2: DFQATT, SNEGSKA (reference sequence). The V and J ends lost 6 bases and 5 bases respectively, with 26 bases between them. This CDR3 is 16 amino acids long. CDR3 in DNA: TGCAGTGCCACGCTGGGTCGCAAAGCCAGAGGCAACGAGCAGTACTTC. Translated: CSATLGRKARGNEQYF.

This clonotype was recorded at least ten times. CDR3 amino acids: CASSEPGTGGVNEQFF. CDR3 nucleotide sequence: TGTGCCAGCAGTGAGCCCGGGACAGGGGGTGTAAATGAGCAGTTCTTC. The genes are TRBV6-1 and TRBJ2-1, with 11 positions matching TRBD1. J lost 7 bases, V lost 3 bases, and 8 bases had no gene match. The CDR3 runs to 16 residues. The germline CDR1 and CDR2 sequences are MNHNS and SASEGT.

This clonotype was found a few times. The V gene is TRBV19, the J gene TRBJ2-7; D unclear. Germline assignment: CDR1 LNHDA and CDR2 SQIVND (reference sequence). The length of the CDR3 is 14 residues. Between the trimmed V and J ends, which lost 3 bases and 5 bases, there was a span of 14 bases. CDR3 in DNA: TGTGCCAGTAGTATTCGAGGCTCGGAGAACGAGCAGTACTTC. It encodes CASSIRGSENEQYF.

The J gene is TRBJ2-2, the V gene TRBV7-3, with 7 bases fitting TRBD2. Germline trimming cut 5 bases from V and 5 bases from J; bases unmatched to any gene: 8. Germline V CDR1 and CDR2: SGHTA, FQGTGA. The CDR3 loop spans 15 amino acids. The CDR3: CASSQAGRGTGELFF. The CDR3 region has the DNA TGTGCCAGCAGCCAGGCGGGGAGGGGTACCGGGGAGCTGTTTTTT.

This clonotype has a count of ten or more. The chain carries TRBV7-9 and TRBJ2-1; D is unclear. CDR1 is SEHNR and CDR2 is FQNEAQ in the germline V gene (reference sequence). V lost 0 bases and J lost 9, with 6 bases in between. This CDR3 comprises 12 residues. The CDR3 region is CASSLAAIEQFF. CDR3 bases: TGTGCCAGCAGCTTAGCAGCGATTGAGCAGTTCTTC.

The chain combines TRBV19 with TRBJ2-1; D not certain. Between the trimmed V and J ends, which lost 3 bases and 7 bases, there was a span of 16 bases. Germline V lookup: CDR1 LNHDA, CDR2 SQIVND (reference sequence). The CDR3 has 15 residues. DNA of the CDR3: TGTGCCAGTAGTATCTCGAAGGGAAGCTTAAATGAGCAGTTCTTC. This sequence encodes CASSISKGSLNEQFF.

The chain has TRBV7-2 and TRBJ2-5; D unresolved. CDR1 and CDR2 (germline): SGHTA, FQGNSA. There are 14 residues in the CDR3. V lost 5 bases and J lost 1, with 11 bases in between. CDR3 loop: CASSPRQLQETQYF. The CDR3, as DNA: TGTGCCAGCAGCCCCCGACAACTCCAAGAGACCCAGTACTTC.

This clonotype appeared many times. V usage is TRBV12-3 or TRBV12-4 and J usage is TRBJ2-7; TRBD1 is a possible D gene (6 bases). CDR3 length: 13 residues. V lost 6 bases and J lost 2, with 11 bases in between. The CDR3 DNA reads as TGTGCCAGCAGCCCCACAGGGACCTACGAGCAGTACTTC. It yields the protein CASSPTGTYEQYF.